The rows below give T cell receptor beta chains drawn from one sample of a study of T cell repertoires in cytomegalovirus infection. No antigen has been identified for these receptors. TCRdb redid the calling of the reads with MiXCR, one entry per CDR3 protein. This table has about 830,000 distinct CDR3 sequences, roughly 33% appearing once. The sample consisted of cultured CD8+ T cells from PBMCs, taken from culture after CMV antigen stimulation. The receptors were gathered from a human donor in good health (CMV status not recorded). Some clones in this sample may be carry-over from other donors' samples. The CDR3 runs from the conserved cysteine through the conserved F or W. D genes are given only for firm matches. Not all rows give a size; the values are once, few, many and, for expanded clones, a class.

>.|TRBJ2-3|TRBV7-6|TRBD2
TGTGCCAGCAGCTTAGCGCTTGCGGGGGGGGAAGATACGCAGTATTTT
CASSLALAGGEDTQYF
>.|TRBJ1-1|TRBV12-3/TRBV12-4|.
TGTGCCAGCGGCGTACCATTGACAGGAAAGTCATGGTTT
CASGVPLTGKSWF
>.|TRBJ1-1|TRBV12-3/TRBV12-4|.
TGTGCCAGCAGTGTGGGTTACACTGAAGCTTTCTTT
CASSVGYTEAFF
>.|TRBJ2-7|TRBV7-6|TRBD2
TGTGCCAGCAGCTCTAGCGGGGGGGGCTACGAGCAGTACTTC
CASSSSGGGYEQYF
>many|TRBJ1-1|TRBV7-8|.
TGTGCCAGCAGCTTGCCGGGACCCGTCACGGTCTTT
CASSLPGPVTVF
>few|TRBJ2-7|TRBV4-1|.
TGCGCCAGCAGCCAAGAAATGAATCAAGAGCAGTACTTC
CASSQEMNQEQYF
>few|TRBJ2-2|TRBV28|TRBD1
TGTGCCAGCAGCTCCCACAAGTTGGCTGCCGGGACAGGGTCTGTCTCCGGGGAGCTGTTTTTT
CASSSHKLAAGTGSVSGELFF
>.|TRBJ2-3|TRBV5-6|.
TGTGCCAGCAGCTTGTTTGTCGATACGCAGTATTTT
CASSLFVDTQYF
>.|TRBJ1-5|TRBV6-2/TRBV6-3|.
TGTGCCAGCAGTTACCGGAGTTATAGCAATCAGCCCCAGCATTTT
CASSYRSYSNQPQHF
>.|TRBJ2-1|TRBV11-2|.
TGTGCCAGCCTGGGGGGCCCGTTTTACAATGAGCAGTTCTTC
CASLGGPFYNEQFF
>few|TRBJ1-2|TRBV18|.
TGTGCCAGCTCAGATGAGGGCAACCTTAGGAATGGCTACACCTTC
CASSDEGNLRNGYTF
>.|TRBJ2-3|TRBV4-1|.
TGCGCCAGCAGCCAAGAGGAATCGAGGAGCACAGATACGCAGTATTTT
CASSQEESRSTDTQYF
>few|TRBJ2-1|TRBV27|TRBD1
TGTGCCAGCAGTAAGAGGGACAGGGGCTCTGGTGGGCAGTTCTTC
CASSKRDRGSGGQFF
>few|TRBJ1-1|TRBV4-3|.
TGCGCCAGCAGCCAAGATTTAGGAGGGAGGGTCCTGAACACTGAAGCTTTCTTT
CASSQDLGGRVLNTEAFF
>.|TRBJ1-1|TRBV6-5|TRBD1
TGTGCCAGCATTTCGACGGACAGGGCAGCAATGAACACTGAAGCTTTCTTT
CASISTDRAAMNTEAFF
>.|TRBJ1-4|TRBV12-3/TRBV12-4|.
TGTGCCAGCAGCCAACTCGTGGCAACTAATGAAAAACTGTTTTTT
CASSQLVATNEKLFF
>.|TRBJ2-1|TRBV11-3|TRBD2
TGTGCCAGCAGCAGCCGGACTAGCGGGGGACAGGATGAGCAGTTCTTC
CASSSRTSGGQDEQFF
>.|TRBJ2-1|TRBV6-1|.
TGTGCCAGTGTCGAGCAGAGCTCCTACAATGAGCAGTTCTTC
CASVEQSSYNEQFF
>.|TRBJ1-2|TRBV7-2|.
TGTGCCATTAACCTGGGAGGGCCGTTTGACTATGGCTACACCTTC
CAINLGGPFDYGYTF
>many|TRBJ2-7|TRBV7-2|TRBD2
TGTGCCAGCAGCTTAGAGGGACTAGCGGGGGCGATGGGATACGAGCAGTACTTC
CASSLEGLAGAMGYEQYF
>few|TRBJ2-5|TRBV18|.
TGTGCCAGCTCTGTCCCCGACGGGGGCTTCCAAGAGACCCAGTACTTC
CASSVPDGGFQETQYF
>.|TRBJ1-6|TRBV27|.
TGTGCCAGCAAAGCGGGGACGGAATATAATTCACCCCTCCACTTT
CASKAGTEYNSPLHF
>.|TRBJ2-7|TRBV7-2|TRBD1
TGTGCCAGCAGTTACAGGGGACGAGCGTACTTC
CASSYRGRAYF
>.|TRBJ2-5|TRBV13|TRBD1
TGTGCCAGCAGCCTTGAACGGACAGGGGGTGGCCGAGAGACCCAGTACTTC
CASSLERTGGGRETQYF
>few|TRBJ2-3|TRBV28|TRBD1
TGTGCCAGCAGCGACAGGGACCACACAGATACGCAGTATTTT
CASSDRDHTDTQYF
>few|TRBJ2-1|TRBV6-2/TRBV6-3|TRBD2
TGTGCCAGCAGTTCTCGGACTAGCGGGGGTCGGGATGAGCAGTTCTTC
CASSSRTSGGRDEQFF
>.|TRBJ2-2|TRBV12-3/TRBV12-4|.
TGTGCCAGTGGGGGGTCCACCGGGGAGCTGTTTTTT
CASGGSTGELFF
>many|TRBJ1-5|TRBV6-6|.
TGTGCCAGCAGTTCTCCAGGGGGCAATCAGCCCCAGCATTTT
CASSSPGGNQPQHF
>.|TRBJ1-2|TRBV6-5|.
TGTGCCAGCAGTACTATGGGGGCCTGGGATGGCTACACCTTC
CASSTMGAWDGYTF
>few|TRBJ2-7|TRBV6-2/TRBV6-3|TRBD1
TGTGCCAGCAGTTGGACAGGGAGGTACGAGCAGTACTTC
CASSWTGRYEQYF
>few|TRBJ1-2|TRBV9|.
TGTGCCAGCAGCGAAGGGGCGGTTCAAGACTATGGCTACACCTTC
CASSEGAVQDYGYTF
>.|TRBJ1-5|TRBV5-5|.
TGTGCCAGCAGCTTATCAGCTCATCAGCCCCAGCATTTT
CASSLSAHQPQHF
>.|TRBJ2-1|TRBV9|.
TGTGCCAGCAGCGTAGGCGTGGGTTTCGTTCCAGGGAGTGAGCAGTTCTTC
CASSVGVGFVPGSEQFF
>few|TRBJ2-2|TRBV12-3/TRBV12-4|TRBD1
TGTGCCAGCAGTCCCCGGACAGGGGTAGGGACCGGGGAGCTGTTTTTT
CASSPRTGVGTGELFF
>.|TRBJ2-1|TRBV5-4|TRBD1
TGTGCCAGCTGGGGGGAGGGGACAGGGATCTCCTACAATGAGCAGTTCTTC
CASWGEGTGISYNEQFF
>.|TRBJ2-1|TRBV10-3|.
TGTGCCATCAGTGGACAGGCGAAGAGCTCCTACAATGAGCAGTTCTTC
CAISGQAKSSYNEQFF